These 16 T cell receptor beta chains were sequenced from one sample in a study of shared clonotypes between healthy human individuals. The data were produced by immunoSEQ multiplex PCR, yet TCRdb's version contains in-frame clones alone and is incomplete. The repertoire holds about 2.3 million clones, with roughly 90% as singletons. Sequenced sample: naive CD4+ T cells from PBMCs. The subset denotes: CD45RA+ positively selected. The receptors stem from a man between 18 and 29 years old in good health. Some clones in this sample may be carry-over from other donors' samples.

V gene TRBV30 combines with J gene TRBJ2-7; TRBD1 agrees at 7 bases. The germline V gene encodes CDR1 GTSNPN and CDR2 SVGIG (reference sequence). The J segment lost 5 bases and the V segment lost 8 bases, leaving 15 bases of the junction unmatched. This CDR3 spans 14 amino acids. This CDR3 is CAGQQGTPSDEQYF. The CDR3 DNA sequence: TGTGCCGGTCAACAGGGGACCCCTTCAGACGAGCAGTACTTC. The variable domain in full, with the rest retrieved from reference TRBV30 and TRBJ2-7, is SQTIHQWPATLVQPVGSPLSLECTVEGTSNPNLYWYRQAAGRGLQLLFYSVGIGQISSEVPQNLSASRPQDRQFILSSKKLLLSDSGFYLCAGQQGTPSDEQYFGPGTRLTVT.

This clone was detected only once. The V gene is TRBV4-1, the J gene TRBJ2-5; maybe TRBD2 (7 bases). The CDR3 is made up of 15 amino acids. V shed 7 bases and J shed 10 bases, with 25 bases lying between them. Germline CDR1 is MGHRA and CDR2 is YSYEKL. The CDR3 protein is CASKNVGGGREGQYF. CDR3 DNA sequence: TGCGCCAGCAAAAACGTAGGGGGGGGACGCGAGGGCCAGTACTTC.

The chain couples TRBV6-7 to TRBJ2-2, with D uncertain. TRBV6-7 is labeled an ORF, and its function is uncertain. The CDR3 runs to 16 residues. Trimming removed 1 base from V and 0 bases from J, with 9 bases in between. The CDR3 here is CASSYYGQTNTGELFF. CDR3 DNA: TGTGCCAGCAGTTACTACGGGCAAACGAACACCGGGGAGCTGTTTTTT.

The rearrangement uses TRBV21-1 and TRBJ2-7; the D call TRBD2 from the table was never checked on the DNA. TRBV21-1 is reported as a pseudogene. CDR3 length equals 16 residues. CDR3 nucleotides: TGTGCCAGCAGCATACGATCCGCTAGCGGCGTATACGAGCAGTACTTC. Protein product: CASSIRSASGVYEQYF.

On this clone itself: At the DNA level, this CDR3 is encoded by other sequences in the same sample as well. The chain combines TRBV7-9 with TRBJ2-1, with 7 nucleotides matching TRBD2. V dropped 5 bases and J dropped 3; count of bases not matched to a gene: 7. Germline CDR1 is SEHNR and CDR2 is FQNEAQ (reference sequence). The CDR3 loop spans 15 amino acids. CDR3: CASSRLGGGYNEQFF. CDR3 in DNA: TGTGCCAGCAGCCGTCTGGGCGGGGGCTACAATGAGCAGTTCTTC. The full variable domain, in which reference TRBV7-9 and TRBJ2-1 provide the parts outside the CDR3, is DTGVSQNPRHKITKRGQNVTFRCDPISEHNRLYWYRQTLGQGPEFLTYFQNEAQLEKSRLLSDRFSAERPKGSFSTLEIQRTEQGDSAMYLCASSRLGGGYNEQFFGPGTRLTVL.

V and J are TRBV28 and TRBJ2-4; 8 bases align to TRBD2. Germline CDR1 and CDR2: MDHEN and SYDVKM. J gave up 0 bases and V 2 bases, and 6 bases lay outside the gene matches. This CDR3 region has 17 residues. For the CDR3, the DNA is TGTGCCAGCAGTTTAGAGCGGGGGCTACTAGCCAAAAACATTCAGTACTTC. As protein: CASSLERGLLAKNIQYF.

The chain combines TRBV5-1 with TRBJ2-5, with D perhaps TRBD1 (5 bases). The CDR3 covers 13 residues. Trimming stripped 7 bases from V and 5 bases from J, with 15 bases between. Germline V gene sequence: CDR1 SGHRS, CDR2 YFSETQ. CDR3 amino acids: CASGAGPAETQYF. DNA for the CDR3: TGCGCCAGCGGGGCAGGGCCCGCGGAGACCCAGTACTTC.

The V call is TRBV5-1, the J call TRBJ2-3; tentatively, D is TRBD1 or TRBD2 (6 bases each). The germline V gene has CDR1 SGHRS and CDR2 YFSETQ. V was pared by 0 bases and J by 3 bases, with 20 bases between. CDR3 size: 18 residues. CDR3 loop: CASSLETGGLPTTDTQYF. CDR3 coding DNA: TGCGCCAGCAGCTTGGAGACAGGAGGGCTACCGACAACAGATACGCAGTATTTT. The full variable domain, rest sourced from reference TRBV5-1 and TRBJ2-3, is KAGVTQTPRYLIKTRGQQVTLSCSPISGHRSVSWYQQTPGQGLQFLFEYFSETQRNKGNFPGRFSGRQFSNSRSEMNVSTLELGDSALYLCASSLETGGLPTTDTQYFGPGTRLTVL.

V gene TRBV2 combines with J gene TRBJ1-5; D is perhaps TRBD1 (5 bases). Germline V gives CDR1 SNHLY, CDR2 FYNNEI. Trimming cost V 8 bases and J 1 base, with 9 bases left between them. CDR3 length equals 13 residues. This chain's CDR3 is CASGRDSNQPQHF. DNA of the CDR3: TGTGCCAGCGGCCGGGACAGCAATCAGCCCCAGCATTTT.

The gene calls are TRBV6-1 and TRBJ2-7; 7 nucleotides align to TRBD1. Unmatched junction bases numbered 15, after V lost 4 bases and J lost 3 bases. Germline V gene lookup returns CDR1 MNHNS and CDR2 SASEGT. CDR3 size: 17 residues. This CDR3 is CASSAILGTALLYEQYF. The CDR3 DNA is TGTGCCAGCAGTGCTATTTTAGGGACAGCTCTCCTCTACGAGCAGTACTTC.

This clone was found once. The V gene is TRBV7-3, the J gene TRBJ2-3; TRBD2 aligns across 7 bases. The CDR3 is made up of 15 amino acids. Germline V CDR1 and CDR2: SGHTA, FQGTGA. The V gene end was trimmed by 2 bases and the J gene end by 4 bases; junction bases not matched to a gene: 6. The CDR3 here is CASSLSGTIADTQYF. CDR3 DNA sequence: TGTGCCAGCAGCTTATCCGGGACTATCGCAGATACGCAGTATTTT.

The chain recombines TRBV11-2 with TRBJ2-7; TRBD2 aligns across 8 bases. In germline, CDR1 is SGHAT, CDR2 FQNNGV. Trimming cost V 4 bases and J 4 bases; bases outside gene matches: 9. The CDR3 consists of 15 residues. The CDR3 nucleotides read TGTGCCAGCAGCTCGAGTCTTAGCGGGGCATACGAGCAGTACTTC. Translated: CASSSSLSGAYEQYF.

V is TRBV30 and J is TRBJ1-5; D is undetermined. V shed 7 bases and J shed 0 bases, with 10 bases lying between them. Germline V CDR1 and CDR2: GTSNPN, SVGIG (reference sequence). This CDR3 comprises 13 residues. CDR3 residues: CASSDYSNQPQHF. In DNA, the CDR3 is TGTGCCTCGTCAGATTATAGCAATCAGCCCCAGCATTTT.

The chain has TRBV18 and TRBJ2-7, with TRBD2 as a possible D gene (5 bases). Looked up from germline, CDR1 is KGHSH and CDR2 is LQKENI. There are 14 residues in the CDR3. Trimming cost V 6 bases and J 5 bases, with 17 bases left between them. The CDR3 coding sequence is TGTGCCAGCTCCCGGGCTACTAGTAACAACGAGCAGTACTTC. Its translation is CASSRATSNNEQYF.

The chain links TRBV2 to TRBJ2-4; a weak D match, TRBD1 (6 bases). Looked up from germline, CDR1 is SNHLY and CDR2 is FYNNEI. CDR3 size: 14 residues. The ends were cut back, 6 bases at V and 3 bases at J, with 12 bases in the middle. The CDR3 loop reads CASRQGIGKNIQYF. The CDR3 bases are TGTGCCAGCAGACAGGGTATTGGCAAAAACATTCAGTACTTC.

The genes are TRBV28 and TRBJ1-2; 8 nucleotides align to TRBD1. Looked up from germline, CDR1 is MDHEN and CDR2 is SYDVKM. V gave up 6 bases and J gave up 3 bases; unmatched junction bases: 6. CDR3 length: 14 residues. The CDR3 region has the DNA TGTGCCAGCAGCCCAGGGGGCGCGTACTATGGCTACACCTTC. This encodes CASSPGGAYYGYTF.